The present entry profiles one T cell receptor beta chain with its context. Antigen unknown. These data are taken from a study of cytomegalovirus exposure and HLA in healthy donors. Study-wide points: The study flagged fewer than 200 TCR beta chains as cytomegalovirus-associated.

Healthy bone marrow donors made up the donors. The PCR contained 60 Vbeta and 13 Jbeta primers. Assay used: immunoSEQ multiplex PCR; TCRdb lists only in-frame clones, some missing. Of about 77,000 clones detected, roughly four fifths appear once; the ten largest clones hold 3.5% to 5.5%. Sequencing used PBMCs. The source is a man aged 35-49 years in good health and CMV-seronegative.

The CDR3 sequence: CASSLGPRSYEQYF. In nucleotides, the CDR3 is TGTGCCAGCAGCTTAGGGCCGCGTTCCTACGAGCAGTACTTC. The rearrangement links TRBV13 to TRBJ2-7; D ambiguous. Germline lookup yields CDR1 PRHDT and CDR2 FYEKMQ (reference sequence). The CDR3 runs to 14 residues. The germline V and J ends were trimmed by 0 bases and 1 base, with 7 bases remaining between them. The full variable domain, rest sourced from reference TRBV13 and TRBJ2-7, is AAGVIQSPRHLIKEKRETATLKCYPIPRHDTVYWYQQGPGQDPQFLISFYEKMQSDKGSIPDRFSAQQFSDYHSELNMSSLELGDSALYFCASSLGPRSYEQYFGPGTRLTVT.